The next 11 T cell receptor beta chains were all read from a single sample in a study of post-analysis software for immune sequencing data (dated by TCRdb to 2015 to 2017). Libraries were made using PCR. Sequencing relied on an Illumina HiSeq 2500. To reduce PCR and sequencing biases, unique molecular identifiers were incorporated into the TCR beta cDNA libraries. Through fastp at Q25 and MiXCR, TCRdb rebuilt clones from the public reads, retaining in-frame beta chains. Duplicate CDR3 protein sequences are folded into a single record with the most common DNA and genes. The sample table contains about 160,000 distinct CDR3 sequences; only one count was recorded for 35% to 40% of them. The ten largest account for under 30% of the sample. What this sample's time point label stands for: second blood draw from one MS patient after hematopoietic stem cell transplantation. This sample comprised blood, obtained after autologous hematopoietic stem cell transplantation. Every receptor here comes from a girl aged 10 to 17 with multiple sclerosis. Donor details come from another sample of the same person, matched by shared clones.

This clonotype was seen many times. The chain joins TRBV25-1 to TRBJ2-7, with D unclear. Germline V lookup: CDR1 MGHDK, CDR2 SYGVNS. Trimming took 6 bases from V and 3 from J, leaving 15 bases between them. The CDR3 has 14 amino acids. The CDR3 DNA reads as TGTGCCAGCAGCGGACGGACGACCTACTACGAGCAGTACTTC. It translates to CASSGRTTYYEQYF.

This CDR3 is CSAPPAGRERHEQYF. The CDR3 DNA is TGCAGTGCCCCCCCCGCGGGTCGGGAGCGCCACGAGCAGTACTTC. The chain couples TRBV20-1 to TRBJ2-7; D is possibly TRBD2 (6 bases). This CDR3 contains 15 residues. V was trimmed by 6 bases and J by 5 bases, leaving 23 bases between them. Looked up from germline, CDR1 is DFQATT and CDR2 is SNEGSKA (reference sequence).

This clonotype was observed a few times. The chain couples TRBV28 to TRBJ2-7; 14 bases are a match to TRBD2. This CDR3 is 17 amino acids long. V shed 10 bases, J shed 0 bases, and the junction held 11 bases outside the gene matches. The germline CDR1 and CDR2 sequences are MDHEN and SYDVKM. CDR3: CAITRGLAGVSSYEQYF. The CDR3 coding sequence is TGTGCCATTACGAGGGGACTAGCGGGAGTATCCTCCTACGAGCAGTACTTC.

This clonotype occurred many times. This CDR3 is CSARDRLAVADTQYF. CDR3 nucleotides: TGCAGTGCTAGAGATCGACTAGCTGTGGCAGATACGCAGTATTTT. The chain links TRBV20-1 to TRBJ2-3, with 7 bases fitting TRBD2. Germline V gene sequence: CDR1 DFQATT, CDR2 SNEGSKA (reference sequence). With 0 bases clipped from V and 4 bases from J, the junction kept 7 bases outside the gene matches. CDR3 length: 15 residues.

This clonotype was recorded at least ten times. V is TRBV28 and J is TRBJ1-2; 8 bases are a match to TRBD1. With 2 bases clipped from V and 4 bases from J, the junction kept 0 bases outside the gene matches. The CDR3 has 13 amino acids. The germline V gene has CDR1 MDHEN and CDR2 SYDVKM. CDR3 sequence: CASSLQGAYGYTF. As DNA, the CDR3 is TGTGCCAGCAGTTTACAGGGGGCCTATGGCTACACCTTC.

V is TRBV24-1 and J is TRBJ2-1; D possibly corresponds to TRBD2 (5 bases). The V end was cut by 3 bases, the J end by 12 bases, with 14 bases between. The CDR3 sequence is 13 residues long. Germline V gene lookup returns CDR1 KGHDR and CDR2 SFDVKD. In DNA, the CDR3 is TGTGCCACCAGTGATCGAGGGCTAGGGAGGCAGTTCTTC. This codes for CATSDRGLGRQFF.

J is TRBJ2-1 and V is TRBV12-3 or TRBV12-4; possibly TRBD1 for D (10 bases). This CDR3 region has 17 residues. Trimming stripped 7 bases from V and 8 bases from J, with 27 bases between. The CDR3 DNA follows: TGTGCCAGCACTCCGGGACAGGGGTTTAGCGGGGGCGATGAGCAGTTCTTC. This codes for CASTPGQGFSGGDEQFF.

The chain uses TRBV10-3 and TRBJ2-1; D is ambiguous. The CDR3 runs 13 residues. V lost 9 bases, J lost 10 bases, and 19 bases lay in between. CDR1 is ENHRY and CDR2 is SYGVKD in the germline V gene. The CDR3 protein is CAIQMYPAYEQFF. The CDR3 DNA follows: TGTGCCATTCAGATGTACCCAGCCTACGAGCAGTTCTTC.

This clonotype was found a few times. The chain combines TRBV20-1 with TRBJ2-4, with D perhaps matching TRBD1 (5 bases). CDR3 length: 13 amino acids. Germline V gene sequence: CDR1 DFQATT, CDR2 SNEGSKA (reference sequence). The germline V and J ends were trimmed by 1 base and 6 bases, with 10 bases remaining between them. The chain's CDR3 is CSARGGSLNIQYF. As DNA, the CDR3 is TGCAGTGCTAGAGGGGGCAGCCTAAACATTCAGTACTTC.

The chain carries TRBV12-3 or TRBV12-4 and TRBJ2-3; D may be TRBD1 (6 bases). V lost 3 bases, J lost 2 bases, and 15 bases lay in between. There are 16 residues in the CDR3. The chain's CDR3 is CASSFPQDSYTDTQYF. The CDR3 DNA is TGTGCCAGCAGTTTCCCCCAGGACAGCTACACAGATACGCAGTATTTT.

This clonotype was recorded at least ten times. The chain links TRBV5-1 to TRBJ2-1; 11 bases map to TRBD2. Germline V lookup: CDR1 SGHRS, CDR2 YFSETQ. This CDR3 is built from 15 residues. V shed 2 bases, J shed 7 bases, and the junction held 5 bases outside the gene matches. In DNA, the CDR3 is TGCGCCAGCAGCTTATTGACTAGCGGGAAGAATGAGCAGTTCTTC. Protein sequence: CASSLLTSGKNEQFF.